This T cell receptor beta chain was recorded in a study of blood T cell repertoires in COVID-19. Trimming took 0 bases from V and 4 from J, leaving 12 bases between them. Germline CDR1 and CDR2: SGHDN and FVKESK. The CDR3 totals 15 residues. The method was immunoSEQ multiplex PCR; TCRdb's version includes in-frame clones alone and lacks a portion of them. The data show 350,000 to 450,000 clones, 85% seen once. The chain couples TRBV14 to TRBJ1-2; no firm D call. The receptor's source is a woman between 18 and 30 years old with acute or convalescent COVID-19. Sequencing was carried out using peripheral blood. CDR3 in amino acids: CASSQDARILYGYTF. The CDR3 coding sequence is TGTGCCAGCAGCCAAGATGCCAGGATCCTCTATGGCTACACCTTC.